This T cell receptor (beta chain) was identified during a study of T-cell memory formation after mild COVID-19. For the study at large: Largely donor-specific TCR clusters were found. Regarding the study as a whole: The appearance of some responding clones in pre-infection memory suggested that cross-reactive memory joined.

CDR1 and CDR2 from the germline V gene are SEHNR and FQNEAQ (reference sequence). J gave up 0 bases and V 6 bases, and 7 bases lay outside the gene matches. CDR3 size: 18 residues. This clonotype was observed once. Its specificity is unknown. Constant-segment primers served in 5'RACE that generated TCR alpha and TCR beta cDNA libraries bearing sample barcodes and UMIs. TCRdb analysed the 5' RACE reads with MiXCR anew, one entry per CDR3 protein. The data contain about 440,000 distinct CDR3 sequences, around 19% of them singletons. This chain joins TRBV7-9 and TRBJ2-6; TRBD2 aligns across 11 bases. This clonotype was obtained from an adult woman who had mild COVID-19 (a few samples of this study predate the infection). Cell type and time point are not known. The sequenced material came from PBMCs or a T cell subset sorted from them (not recorded which). As DNA, the CDR3 is TGTGCCAGCAGACTGACTAGCGGGACCTCCTCTGGGGCCAACGTCCTGACTTTC. Its translation is CASRLTSGTSSGANVLTF.